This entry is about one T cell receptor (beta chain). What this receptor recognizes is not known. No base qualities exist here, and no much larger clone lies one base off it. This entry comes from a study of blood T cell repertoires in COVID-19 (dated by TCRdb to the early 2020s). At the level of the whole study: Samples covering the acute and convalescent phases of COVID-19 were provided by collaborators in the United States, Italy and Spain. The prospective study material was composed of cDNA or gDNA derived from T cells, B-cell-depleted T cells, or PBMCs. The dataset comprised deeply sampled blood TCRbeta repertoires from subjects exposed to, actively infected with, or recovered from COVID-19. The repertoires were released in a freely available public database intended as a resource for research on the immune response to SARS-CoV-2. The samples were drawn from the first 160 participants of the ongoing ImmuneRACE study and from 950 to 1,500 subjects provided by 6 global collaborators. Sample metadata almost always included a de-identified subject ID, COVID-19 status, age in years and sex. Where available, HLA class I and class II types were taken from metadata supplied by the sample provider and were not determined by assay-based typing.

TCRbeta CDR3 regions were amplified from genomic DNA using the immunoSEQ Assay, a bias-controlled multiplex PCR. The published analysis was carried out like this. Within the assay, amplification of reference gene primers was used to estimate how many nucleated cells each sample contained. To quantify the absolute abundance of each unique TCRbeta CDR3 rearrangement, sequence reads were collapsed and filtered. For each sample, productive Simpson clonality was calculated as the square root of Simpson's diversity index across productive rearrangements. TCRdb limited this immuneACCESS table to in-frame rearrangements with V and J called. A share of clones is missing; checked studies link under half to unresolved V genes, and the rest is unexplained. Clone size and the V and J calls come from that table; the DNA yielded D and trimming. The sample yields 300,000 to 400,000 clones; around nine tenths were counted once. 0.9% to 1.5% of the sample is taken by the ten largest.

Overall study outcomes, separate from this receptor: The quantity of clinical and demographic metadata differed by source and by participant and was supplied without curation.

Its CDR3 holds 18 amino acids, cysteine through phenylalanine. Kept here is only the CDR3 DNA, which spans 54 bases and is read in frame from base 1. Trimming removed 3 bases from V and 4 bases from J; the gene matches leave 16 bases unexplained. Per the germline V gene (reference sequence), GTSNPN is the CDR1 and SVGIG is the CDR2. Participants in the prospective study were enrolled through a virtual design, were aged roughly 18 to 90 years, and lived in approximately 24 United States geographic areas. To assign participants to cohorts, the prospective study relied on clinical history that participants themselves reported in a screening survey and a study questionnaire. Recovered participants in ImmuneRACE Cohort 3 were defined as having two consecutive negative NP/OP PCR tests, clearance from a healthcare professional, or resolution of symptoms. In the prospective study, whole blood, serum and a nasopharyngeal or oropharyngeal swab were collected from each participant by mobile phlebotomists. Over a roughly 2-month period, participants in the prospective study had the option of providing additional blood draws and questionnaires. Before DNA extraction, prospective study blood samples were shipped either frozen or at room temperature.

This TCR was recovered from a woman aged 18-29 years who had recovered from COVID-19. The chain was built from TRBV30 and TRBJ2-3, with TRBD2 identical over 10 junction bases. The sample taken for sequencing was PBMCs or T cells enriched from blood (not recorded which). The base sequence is TGTGCCTGGAGACCTTGGGGCGGCCTAGCGGGGGAGGCAGATACGCAGTATTTT. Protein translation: CAWRPWGGLAGEADTQYF.